Following are 28 T cell receptor beta chains from one sample sequenced in a study of molecular identifiers for immune sequencing clone quantification. TCRdb called the PCR reads again in MiXCR, with one record for every CDR3 protein. Among some 88,000 distinct CDR3 sequences listed, roughly a fifth were seen once. Sequenced material: naive CD8+ T cells from blood, with Jurkat cell RNA spiked in. The subset is: FACS-sorted CD8+CD4-CCR7+CD45RA+ naive T cells. These receptors all come from a human donor in good health. Some libraries in this study had Jurkat cell RNA spiked in.

This clonotype was seen ten or more times. The chain has TRBV4-3 and TRBJ1-5; D gene uncertain. The CDR3 sequence is 16 residues long. Trimming stripped 0 bases from V and 3 bases from J, with 12 bases between. Per the germline V gene, CDR1 is LGHNA and CDR2 is YSLEER. CDR3 loop: CASSQDPLVDNQPQHF. The DNA of the CDR3 is TGCGCCAGCAGCCAAGATCCCCTGGTTGACAATCAGCCCCAGCATTTT.

This clonotype occurred a few times. The genes are TRBV10-2 and TRBJ2-7; tentatively, D is TRBD1 (5 bases). The CDR3 extends over 13 amino acids. CDR1 and CDR2 (germline): WSHSY, SAAADI. V gave up 9 bases and J gave up 2 bases, with 14 bases separating them. CDR3 residues: CASAQGLTYEQYF. Here the CDR3 DNA reads TGCGCCAGTGCCCAGGGTCTTACCTACGAGCAGTACTTC.

This chain uses TRBV14 with TRBJ2-1; 13 nucleotides match TRBD2. After removal of 0 bases from V and 2 bases from J, the junction contained 4 bases not matched to a gene. Germline CDR1 is SGHDN and CDR2 is FVKESK. The CDR3 is 18 residues long. Written as DNA, the CDR3 is TGTGCCAGCAGCCAAGAACTAGCGGGGGGGCCTGCCTACAATGAGCAGTTCTTC. Residues: CASSQELAGGPAYNEQFF.

V usage is TRBV6-5 and J usage is TRBJ1-3; D unclear. With 0 bases removed from V and 0 bases from J, the gap between germline ends came to 9 bases. The CDR3 covers 16 residues. Germline loops: CDR1 MNHEY, CDR2 SVGAGI. CDR3 sequence: CASSYSRGRSGNTIYF. The DNA for the CDR3 is TGTGCCAGCAGTTACTCGAGAGGCCGCTCTGGAAACACCATATATTTT.

The rearrangement uses TRBV5-6 and TRBJ2-1, with 8 bases aligning to TRBD1. V shed 0 bases and J 10 bases; nucleotides not matched to a gene: 9. The CDR3 length is 15 residues. Germline CDR1 and CDR2: SGHDT and YYEEEE. The CDR3 sequence is CASSLDNLDREEQFF. The CDR3 DNA reads as TGTGCCAGCAGCTTGGATAACCTGGACAGGGAAGAGCAGTTCTTC. The full variable domain, rest sourced from reference TRBV5-6 and TRBJ2-1, is DAGVTQSPTHLIKTRGQQVTLRCSPKSGHDTVSWYQQALGQGPQFIFQYYEEEERQRGNFPDRFSGHQFPNYSSELNVNALLLGDSALYLCASSLDNLDREEQFFGPGTRLTVL.

This clonotype was counted between two and nine times. This rearrangement joins TRBV6-2 or TRBV6-3 to TRBJ1-6; D possibly corresponds to TRBD1 (6 bases). With 2 bases removed from V and 5 bases from J, the gap between germline ends came to 16 bases. Germline CDR1 is MNHEY and CDR2 is SVGEGT. This CDR3 is built from 17 residues. CDR3 in DNA: TGTGCCAGCAGTTACGACCCCGGGACACCGCATAATTCACCCCTCCACTTT. Translation: CASSYDPGTPHNSPLHF.

With respect to this clonotype: At one of its ends the junction is not consistent with the germline gene, which may arise from a read error. The V call is TRBV7-6, the J call TRBJ2-7; 7 bases map to TRBD2. Germline CDR1 is SGHVS and CDR2 is FNYEAQ. CDR3 length equals 16 residues. The CDR3 bases are TGTGCCAGCGGCTTAGCGGGCTCCGAGGGGTCCTACGAGCAGTACTTC. Protein product: CASGLAGSEGSYEQYF.

On this clonotype itself: A read error may be the cause here, since a much bigger clone is one base away. The V call is TRBV27, the J call TRBJ2-5; possibly TRBD1 for D (6 bases). In germline, CDR1 is MNHEY, CDR2 SMNVEV (reference sequence). This CDR3 has 13 amino acids. The CDR3 region has the DNA TGTGTCAGCAGGCTCAGGGGTGGGGAGACCCAGTACTTC. Translated, it gives CVSRLRGGETQYF.

This clonotype was seen repeatedly, ten times or more. The chain carries TRBV7-2 and TRBJ2-5; 8 positions match TRBD2. In germline, CDR1 is SGHTA, CDR2 FQGNSA. CDR3 length equals 20 residues. The ends lost 5 bases at V and 1 base at J; junction bases unmatched: 21. The CDR3, as DNA: TGTGCCAGCAGCCCGACTTTTTCGACAGGAAGCGGGAGAAGCCAAGAGACCCAGTACTTC. Protein: CASSPTFSTGSGRSQETQYF. Based on the CDR3 plus reference TRBV7-2 and TRBJ2-5, the full variable domain is GAGVSQSPSNKVTEKGKDVELRCDPISGHTALYWYRQSLGQGLEFLIYFQGNSAPDKSGLPSDRFSAERTGGSVSTLTIQRTQQEDSAVYLCASSPTFSTGSGRSQETQYFGPGTRLLVL.

CDR3 in amino acids: CASGSGQGYAEAFF. The CDR3 DNA follows: TGTGCCAGCGGCTCGGGACAGGGATACGCTGAAGCTTTCTTT. This chain links TRBV7-9 with TRBJ1-1; TRBD1 matches at 9 bases. V trimming: 8 bases; J trimming: 6 bases; junction bases outside the gene matches: 10. CDR1 and CDR2 (germline): SEHNR, FQNEAQ (reference sequence). The CDR3 totals 14 residues. The variable domain in full, completed from reference TRBV7-9 and TRBJ1-1, reads DTGVSQNPRHKITKRGQNVTFRCDPISEHNRLYWYRQTLGQGPEFLTYFQNEAQLEKSRLLSDRFSAERPKGSFSTLEIQRTEQGDSAMYLCASGSGQGYAEAFFGQGTRLTVV.

Ten or more counts support this clonotype. V is TRBV24-1 and J is TRBJ2-3; 7 nucleotides match TRBD1. Germline loops: CDR1 KGHDR, CDR2 SFDVKD. Losses at the gene ends were 4 bases for V and 2 bases for J; bases not matched to a gene: 5. This CDR3 has 15 amino acids. CDR3 residues: CATSERQGYTDTQYF. CDR3 coding DNA: TGTGCCACCAGTGAACGACAGGGCTACACAGATACGCAGTATTTT.

About this clonotype: With a much larger clone just one base away, this may be a read error. The chain carries TRBV6-4 and TRBJ2-3, with a possible D match to TRBD1 (5 bases). This CDR3 is 16 amino acids long. The germline V gene has CDR1 MRHNA and CDR2 SNTAGT. V dropped 0 bases and J dropped 2 bases, with 12 bases sitting between them. The CDR3 DNA reads as TGTGCCAGCAGTGACTCGACCGGACAAGCCACAGATACGCAGTATTTT. Residues: CASSDSTGQATDTQYF.

For this clonotype: A much larger clone differs from this one at a single base, so this may be a read error. J is TRBJ1-1 and V is TRBV5-1, with 7 bases aligning to TRBD1. Germline loops: CDR1 SGHRS, CDR2 YFSETQ. The CDR3 is 14 amino acids. The CDR3 loop is CASSLNLGGTGAFF. DNA for the CDR3: TGCGCCAGCAGCTTAAACCTAGGGGGCACTGGAGCTTTCTTT. The full variable domain, rest sourced from reference TRBV5-1 and TRBJ1-1, is KAGVTQTPRYLIKTRGQQVTLSCSPISGHRSVSWYQQTPGQGLQFLFEYFSETQRNKGNFPGRFSGRQFSNSRSEMNVSTLELGDSALYLCASSLNLGGTGAFFGQGTRLTVV.

This clonotype was detected once. This chain uses TRBV30 with TRBJ2-5; D is unresolved. V gave up 1 base and J gave up 10 bases, with 13 bases separating them. The CDR3 runs 12 residues. Germline loops: CDR1 GTSNPN, CDR2 SVGIG (reference sequence). Here the CDR3 reads CAWSEARGRQYF. CDR3 nucleotide sequence: TGTGCCTGGAGTGAAGCCCGCGGTCGCCAGTACTTC.

Here the CDR3 reads CASSIVGFSSYNEQFF. The CDR3, as DNA: TGTGCCAGTAGTATAGTGGGGTTTAGCTCCTACAATGAGCAGTTCTTC. V gene TRBV19 combines with J gene TRBJ2-1; D uncertain. The germline gives CDR1 LNHDA, CDR2 SQIVND (reference sequence). V lost 1 base, J lost 0 bases, and 10 bases lay in between. This CDR3 is 16 amino acids long.

This clonotype was seen a few times. The chain uses TRBV7-6 and TRBJ2-1; 13 bases are a match to TRBD2. Looked up from germline, CDR1 is SGHVS and CDR2 is FNYEAQ. V lost 0 bases and J lost 0; bases outside the gene matches: 11. CDR3 length equals 21 residues. The CDR3 here is CASSLAPGTSGTLSSYNEQFF. The CDR3 nucleotides are TGTGCCAGCAGCTTAGCCCCCGGGACTAGCGGGACGCTGAGCTCCTACAATGAGCAGTTCTTC.

This clonotype was found a few times. V gene TRBV20-1 combines with J gene TRBJ2-7; 9 bases match TRBD1. The CDR3 totals 15 residues. In germline, CDR1 is DFQATT, CDR2 SNEGSKA (reference sequence). Unmatched junction bases numbered 12, after V lost 5 bases and J lost 4 bases. CDR3 in amino acids: CSAPALDRGLYEQYF. The CDR3 DNA reads TGCAGTGCTCCAGCGCTGGACAGGGGACTATACGAGCAGTACTTC.

About this clonotype: A much larger clonotype is one base distant, so this may be a read error. The chain uses TRBV24-1 and TRBJ2-3, with a possible D match to TRBD2 (5 bases). V was trimmed by 5 bases and J by 4 bases, leaving 9 bases between them. Per germline, CDR1 KGHDR and CDR2 SFDVKD. The CDR3 is 13 amino acids. CDR3 nucleotides: TGTGCCACCAGTGGCGGGTTCCCAGATACGCAGTATTTT. The encoded protein is CATSGGFPDTQYF.

The rearrangement uses TRBV25-1 and TRBJ2-1; no firm D call. Trimming stripped 7 bases from V and 7 bases from J, with 8 bases between. The germline CDR1 and CDR2 sequences are MGHDK and SYGVNS. This CDR3 has 11 amino acids. The CDR3 bases are TGTGCCAGCATCGGTGTTAATGAGCAGTTCTTC. Translation: CASIGVNEQFF.

This clonotype was counted a few times. The V call is TRBV13, the J call TRBJ2-2; maybe TRBD1 (5 bases). V shed 5 bases and J shed 4 bases, with 8 bases lying between them. Germline V CDR1 and CDR2: PRHDT, FYEKMQ (reference sequence). There are 13 residues in the CDR3. CDR3 in DNA: TGTGCCAGCAGCCAAAGGGGCACCGGGGAGCTGTTTTTT. Translation: CASSQRGTGELFF.

V gene TRBV11-2 combines with J gene TRBJ2-4; the D gene is possibly TRBD1 (6 bases). V was clipped by 1 base and J by 0 bases, with 16 bases between them. The CDR3 runs 18 residues. Germline lookup yields CDR1 SGHAT and CDR2 FQNNGV. The CDR3 nucleotides read TGTGCCAGCAGCTTAGCCCCACAGGGCGGACTAGCCAAAAACATTCAGTACTTC. This sequence encodes CASSLAPQGGLAKNIQYF.

This clonotype showed up just a few times. The CDR3 loop reads CASSKGHSSGANVLTF. CDR3 bases: TGTGCCAGCAGTAAAGGACACTCCTCTGGGGCCAACGTCCTGACTTTC. The chain carries TRBV27 and TRBJ2-6; D may be TRBD1 (5 bases). Trimming cost V 5 bases and J 0 bases, with 11 bases left between them. Germline V gives CDR1 MNHEY, CDR2 SMNVEV (reference sequence). The CDR3 sequence is 16 residues long.

J is TRBJ1-2 and V is TRBV28; a possible D gene is TRBD1 (5 bases). The CDR3 is 15 residues long. V lost 2 bases to trimming and J lost 0 bases, with 10 bases between them. CDR1 and CDR2 from the germline V gene are MDHEN and SYDVKM. CDR3 sequence (DNA): TGTGCCAGCAGTTTACGGGGCCGAGCTAACTATGGCTACACCTTC. Translated: CASSLRGRANYGYTF.

This clonotype was seen many times. V gene TRBV4-3 combines with J gene TRBJ2-1, with D perhaps TRBD2 (5 bases). The V end was cut by 0 bases, the J end by 0 bases, with 6 bases between. Germline loops: CDR1 LGHNA, CDR2 YSLEER. The CDR3 contains 15 residues. CDR3 residues: CASSQDEGSYNEQFF. The CDR3 DNA reads as TGCGCCAGCAGCCAAGATGAGGGCTCCTACAATGAGCAGTTCTTC.

This clonotype was counted ten times or more. J is TRBJ1-5 and V is TRBV19; a weak D match, TRBD1 (5 bases). V lost 3 bases and J lost 10, with 13 bases in between. The CDR3 runs to 13 residues. In germline, CDR1 is LNHDA, CDR2 SQIVND (reference sequence). The CDR3 loop is CASSMGTAPPQHF. CDR3 coding DNA: TGTGCCAGTAGTATGGGGACGGCCCCACCCCAGCATTTT.

This clonotype has just a few counts. A much larger clone lies a single base off, so this may be a read error. The conserved phenylalanine or tryptophan is not found at the CDR3 terminus, so this likely reflects a read error. The chain uses TRBV4-1 and TRBJ1-5; D unclear. Trimming pared 2 bases from V and 4 bases from J, leaving 9 bases between. The germline gives CDR1 MGHRA, CDR2 YSYEKL. This CDR3 is 14 amino acids long. CDR3 DNA sequence: TGCGCCAGCAGCCAAAATGGAGGTAATCAGCCCCAGCATCTT. Amino acids: CASSQNGGNQPQHL.

This clonotype was seen ten or more times. V usage is TRBV30 and J usage is TRBJ2-7, with D hard to call. Germline CDR1 GTSNPN, CDR2 SVGIG (reference sequence). Trimming removed 2 bases from V and 1 base from J, with 9 bases in between. CDR3 size: 13 residues. The CDR3 is CAWSPDASYEQYF. The DNA of the CDR3 is TGTGCCTGGAGTCCCGACGCGTCCTACGAGCAGTACTTC.

The sample holds many counts of this clonotype. The CDR3, as DNA: TGCGCCAGCAGCTTGGATGCCGGCAGCGTGGCCTACGAGCAGTACTTC. Amino acid sequence: CASSLDAGSVAYEQYF. V gene TRBV5-1 combines with J gene TRBJ2-7, with D unresolved. Germline assignment: CDR1 SGHRS and CDR2 YFSETQ. V shed 0 bases and J shed 2 bases, with 15 bases lying between them. The CDR3 covers 16 residues. The whole variable domain, filled in from reference TRBV5-1 and TRBJ2-7, reads KAGVTQTPRYLIKTRGQQVTLSCSPISGHRSVSWYQQTPGQGLQFLFEYFSETQRNKGNFPGRFSGRQFSNSRSEMNVSTLELGDSALYLCASSLDAGSVAYEQYFGPGTRLTVT.